The 5 T cell receptor beta chains listed next were all sequenced from one sample in a study of blood T cell repertoires in COVID-19. Using immunoSEQ multiplex PCR, the repertoire was profiled, and TCRdb retains in-frame clones only, with some absent. Of 50,000 to 65,000 clones in the sample, 80% to 90% were seen once. The source material was peripheral blood. All receptors come from a man in his forties with acute or convalescent COVID-19.

In this sample, this clone turned up a few times. This sequence joins TRBV30 and TRBJ1-2; perhaps TRBD1 as D (5 bases). V shed 0 bases and J shed 4 bases, with 15 bases lying between them. This CDR3 has 15 amino acids. Germline V gene lookup returns CDR1 GTSNPN and CDR2 SVGIG (reference sequence). The CDR3 is CAWSVRRVGGYGYTF. The CDR3 coding sequence is TGTGCCTGGAGTGTACGGAGGGTTGGGGGCTATGGCTACACCTTC.

The rearrangement links TRBV27 to TRBJ1-2; D unresolved. V was clipped by 3 bases and J by 4 bases, with 18 bases between them. The germline V gene has CDR1 MNHEY and CDR2 SMNVEV (reference sequence). The CDR3 covers 16 residues. This CDR3 is CASSFYADGLAYGYTF. CDR3 nucleotide sequence: TGTGCCAGCAGTTTTTACGCCGACGGACTTGCCTATGGCTACACCTTC.

V is TRBV5-4 and J is TRBJ1-3, with D maybe TRBD1 (6 bases). The germline V gene encodes CDR1 SGHNT and CDR2 YYREEE (reference sequence). The CDR3 spans 15 residues. Trimming removed 4 bases at V and 0 bases at J, with 11 bases between. The CDR3 nucleotides read TGTGCCAGCAGCCTCCGGGACATCTCTGGAAACACCATATATTTT. Its translation is CASSLRDISGNTIYF.

CDR3 DNA sequence: TGCGCCAGCAGCGGAACAGCTTTGAACACTGAAGCTTTCTTT. It specifies CASSGTALNTEAFF. The chain employs TRBV5-1 and TRBJ1-1; no reliable D call. The CDR3 has 14 residues. Between the trimmed V and J ends, which lost 4 bases and 0 bases, there was a span of 10 bases. Germline V CDR1 and CDR2: SGHRS, YFSETQ.

The J gene is TRBJ1-2, the V gene TRBV27; D is undetermined. The germline gives CDR1 MNHEY, CDR2 SMNVEV (reference sequence). The CDR3 runs 13 residues. The V end lost 5 bases, the J end lost 2 bases, and 9 bases lay between the germline ends. CDR3 amino acids: CASSLTPNYGYTF. CDR3 DNA: TGTGCCAGCAGTCTGACACCCAACTATGGCTACACCTTC.